Listed here are 31 T cell receptor beta chains from one sample, sequenced in a study of T cell responses to AZD1222 COVID-19 vaccine (dated by TCRdb to the early 2020s). This specimen's time point label, interpreted: baseline before first vaccination. Libraries were built with the immunoSEQ multiplex PCR assay. As stored in TCRdb, this immuneACCESS dataset retains in-frame rearrangements with V and J assigned. A fraction of the clones does not appear; measured against another copy, unresolved V genes explain less than half of the discrepancy, and the remainder lacks a known reason. The sample includes about 160,000 clones, with 80% to 90% observed a single time. About 6.9% of the sample belongs to the ten largest clones. The specimen comprised peripheral blood, sampled on day 0 of AZD1222 vaccination. All receptors derive from an adult in good health.

V gene TRBV7-2 combines with J gene TRBJ2-2, with D possibly TRBD2 on 5 matching bases. Per germline, CDR1 SGHTA and CDR2 FQGNSA. V shed 5 bases and J shed 5 bases, with 15 bases lying between them. The CDR3 runs to 15 residues. CDR3 sequence reads: CASSPRGSETGELFF. The CDR3 coding sequence is TGTGCCAGCAGCCCCCGAGGGAGCGAAACCGGGGAGCTGTTTTTT.

This rearrangement joins TRBV11-2 to TRBJ2-1; 11 nucleotides agree with TRBD1. Germline loops: CDR1 SGHAT, CDR2 FQNNGV. Trimming cost V 5 bases and J 7 bases; bases outside gene matches: 4. The CDR3 extends over 14 amino acids. CDR3 protein: CASSPGTGGNEQFF. The CDR3 nucleotides read TGTGCCAGCAGCCCCGGGACAGGGGGGAATGAGCAGTTCTTC.

This clone was seen a single time. V gene TRBV7-8 combines with J gene TRBJ2-1; TRBD1 matches at 7 bases. J lost 5 bases, V lost 5 bases, and 6 bases had no gene match. The CDR3 has 14 residues. Germline V gene sequence: CDR1 SGHVS, CDR2 FQNEAQ. Written as DNA, the CDR3 is TGTGCCAGCAGCCGGACAGGTTTTGACAATGAGCAGTTCTTC. Translation gives CASSRTGFDNEQFF. The variable domain in full, completed from reference TRBV7-8 and TRBJ2-1, reads GAGVSQSPRYKVAKRGQDVALRCDPISGHVSLFWYQQALGQGPEFLTYFQNEAQLDKSGLPSDRFFAERPEGSVSTLKIQRTQQEDSAVYLCASSRTGFDNEQFFGPGTRLTVL.

The rearrangement links TRBV10-3 to TRBJ1-2; D may be TRBD1 (6 bases). The CDR3 is made up of 17 amino acids. The V end was cut by 3 bases, the J end by 2 bases, with 19 bases between. Germline-derived CDR1 and CDR2 are ENHRY and SYGVKD. CDR3 DNA sequence: TGTGCCATCAGTGACCCGGACAGCCAACTCAACAACTATGGCTACACCTTC. This translates into CAISDPDSQLNNYGYTF.

The chain combines TRBV27 with TRBJ2-7; 7 bases are a match to TRBD1. Germline CDR1 and CDR2: MNHEY and SMNVEV (reference sequence). J lost 5 bases, V lost 8 bases, and 12 bases had no gene match. The CDR3 is 14 residues long. CDR3 DNA: TGTGCCAGCGCTCCGGGACAGCTATTTGACGAGCAGTACTTC. Protein product: CASAPGQLFDEQYF.

V and J are TRBV9 and TRBJ2-7, with D possibly called TRBD1 or TRBD2 (5 bases each). The CDR3 sequence is 13 residues long. CDR1 and CDR2 from the germline V gene are SGDLS and YYNGEE. The V end lost 0 bases, the J end lost 5 bases, and 9 bases lay between the germline ends. CDR3 coding DNA: TGTGCCAGCAGCGTAGACCGGGGCGACGAGCAGTACTTC. Protein product: CASSVDRGDEQYF.

This chain joins TRBV19 and TRBJ1-4; 8 nucleotides line up with TRBD1. Germline V gives CDR1 LNHDA, CDR2 SQIVND (reference sequence). Trimming at V came to 7 bases and at J to 9 bases, leaving 10 bases not matched to a gene. This CDR3 is built from 14 residues. As DNA, the CDR3 is TGTGCCAGTATCCGAGGACAGGGCTCTAAAAAACTGTTTTTT. Amino acid sequence: CASIRGQGSKKLFF.

The chain uses TRBV30 and TRBJ1-6; D is ambiguous. Germline V gives CDR1 GTSNPN, CDR2 SVGIG (reference sequence). The CDR3 runs 13 residues. Trimming removed 0 bases at V and 8 bases at J, with 8 bases between. The CDR3 nucleotides are TGTGCCTGGAGTGTACTGGCAGATTCACCCCTCCACTTT. This gives the protein CAWSVLADSPLHF.

The chain has TRBV5-4 and TRBJ1-2; D is uncertain. Trimming took 4 bases from V and 2 from J, leaving 21 bases between them. CDR3 size: 17 residues. Per germline, CDR1 SGHNT and CDR2 YYREEE (reference sequence). The CDR3 reads CASSSLLGGSTNYGYTF. The CDR3 DNA follows: TGTGCCAGCAGCAGCCTGTTAGGTGGCTCAACGAACTATGGCTACACCTTC. Supplemented by reference TRBV5-4 and TRBJ1-2, the full variable domain reads ETGVTQSPTHLIKTRGQQVTLRCSSQSGHNTVSWYQQALGQGPQFIFQYYREEENGRGNFPPRFSGLQFPNYSSELNVNALELDDSALYLCASSSLLGGSTNYGYTFGSGTRLTVV.

The chain employs TRBV6-6 and TRBJ2-7, with D possibly being TRBD1 (6 bases). V lost 0 bases and J 6 bases, leaving 9 bases between the germline ends. This CDR3 spans 13 amino acids. CDR1 and CDR2 (germline): MNHNY, SVGAGI (reference sequence). CDR3 bases: TGTGCCAGCAGTTACTCCTCCAGGGGCGAGCAGTACGTC. Translated, it gives CASSYSSRGEQYV.

In DNA, the CDR3 is TGTGCCAGCAGCTTAGTCGTTGCGGACTATGGCTACACCTTC. Amino acids: CASSLVVADYGYTF. The J gene is TRBJ1-2, the V gene TRBV7-8; D remains ambiguous. Germline V gene data show CDR1 as SGHVS and CDR2 as FQNEAQ. With 1 base removed from V and 3 bases from J, the gap between germline ends came to 9 bases. There are 14 residues in the CDR3.

This clone was found once. This chain uses TRBV4-2 with TRBJ2-2; tentatively, D is TRBD1 (6 bases). CDR1 and CDR2 (germline): LGHNA, YNFKEQ. The CDR3 extends over 15 amino acids. The V and J ends lost 1 base and 6 bases respectively, with 12 bases between them. The CDR3 DNA reads as TGTGCCAGCAGCCAAGCCGGCCAGGGGTCCGGGGAGCTGTTTTTT. This encodes CASSQAGQGSGELFF.

The chain combines TRBV12-3 or TRBV12-4 with TRBJ1-2; D unclear. Trimming stripped 5 bases from V and 4 bases from J, with 11 bases between. This CDR3 has 13 residues. This chain's CDR3 is CASSPTDRYGYTF. The CDR3 DNA sequence: TGTGCCAGCAGTCCTACGGACCGCTATGGCTACACCTTC.

The chain has TRBV2 and TRBJ2-7; D remains ambiguous. The CDR3 sequence is 14 residues long. Germline values: CDR1 SNHLY, CDR2 FYNNEI. Trimming removed 8 bases from V and 5 bases from J, with 19 bases in between. CDR3 sequence (DNA): TGTGCCAGCCCCGAACGGGTTAGCTCACACGAGCAGTACTTC. Its protein product is CASPERVSSHEQYF.

This clone was recorded only once. CDR3: CASSEQGYNSPLHF. CDR3 nucleotides: TGTGCCAGCAGTGAACAGGGTTACAATTCACCCCTCCACTTT. V and J are TRBV2 and TRBJ1-6; D might be TRBD1 (5 bases). In germline, CDR1 is SNHLY, CDR2 FYNNEI. The CDR3 length is 14 residues. The V and J ends lost 2 bases and 7 bases respectively, with 9 bases between them. The variable domain in full, completed from reference TRBV2 and TRBJ1-6, reads EPEVTQTPSHQVTQMGQEVILRCVPISNHLYFYWYRQILGQKVEFLVSFYNNEISEKSEIFDDQFSVERPDGSNFTLKIRSTKLEDSAMYFCASSEQGYNSPLHFGNGTRLTVT.

For this clone: The same CDR3 can be traced to other DNA sequences in this sample. J is TRBJ2-5 and V is TRBV9; D unresolved. Trimming left V 0 bases short and J 1 base short, with 7 bases between. Germline CDR1 and CDR2: SGDLS and YYNGEE. CDR3 length: 14 amino acids. CDR3 bases: TGTGCCAGCAGCGTAGGCAGCAGCCAAGAGACCCAGTACTTC. Its protein product is CASSVGSSQETQYF.

About this clone itself: Other DNA sequences in the sample encode the same CDR3. This rearrangement joins TRBV6-5 to TRBJ2-2; 8 bases agree with TRBD1. V lost 6 bases, J lost 1 base, and 4 bases stayed unmatched. Germline V gives CDR1 MNHEY, CDR2 SVGAGI. The CDR3 spans 15 residues. In nucleotides, the CDR3 is TGTGCCAGCAGAACCGGGACAGGGAACACCGGGGAGCTGTTTTTT. Translating it yields CASRTGTGNTGELFF.

The gene calls are TRBV5-6 and TRBJ1-5; weak D call: TRBD1 (5 bases). The CDR3 length is 14 residues. Germline-derived CDR1 and CDR2 are SGHDT and YYEEEE. Trimming stripped 5 bases from V and 5 bases from J, with 14 bases between. The CDR3 DNA reads TGTGCCAGCAGGGCTCAAGGGGTAGATCAGCCCCAGCATTTT. This codes for CASRAQGVDQPQHF.

This clone occurred a few times. The chain employs TRBV5-4 and TRBJ1-2; no clear D gene. The germline CDR1 and CDR2 sequences are SGHNT and YYREEE (reference sequence). Trimming cost V 3 bases and J 8 bases, with 8 bases left between them. The CDR3 covers 11 residues. DNA of the CDR3: TGTGCCAGCAGCTCGGGAAAGGGCTACACCTTC. Protein product: CASSSGKGYTF.

The chain uses TRBV7-2 and TRBJ2-7; D could derive from TRBD1 or TRBD2 (7 bases each). This CDR3 is built from 14 residues. V lost 5 bases to trimming and J lost 9 bases, with 20 bases between them. CDR1 is SGHTA and CDR2 is FQGNSA in the germline V gene. The CDR3 region is CASSTGEGFGVQYF. CDR3 in DNA: TGTGCCAGCAGCACAGGGGAGGGCTTTGGGGTGCAGTACTTC.

The rearrangement links TRBV29-1 to TRBJ1-1; D unresolved. This CDR3 spans 11 amino acids. V was clipped by 6 bases and J by 0 bases, with 5 bases between them. Germline-derived CDR1 and CDR2 are SQVTM and ANQGSEA. CDR3 nucleotide sequence: TGCAGCGTCGGTCTGAACACTGAAGCTTTCTTT. As protein: CSVGLNTEAFF. The whole variable domain, filled in from reference TRBV29-1 and TRBJ1-1, reads SAVISQKPSRDICQRGTSLTIQCQVDSQVTMMFWYRQQPGQSLTLIATANQGSEATYESGFVIDKFPISRPNLTFSTLTVSNMSPEDSSIYLCSVGLNTEAFFGQGTRLTVV.

A word on this clone: Possible read error: a much larger clone is one base away. Other DNA sequences within the sample encode an identical CDR3. The V call is TRBV11-2, the J call TRBJ1-1; D ambiguous. CDR1 and CDR2 from the germline V gene are SGHAT and FQNNGV. Trimming removed 0 bases from V and 1 base from J, with 3 bases in between. The CDR3 length is 13 residues. The CDR3 region is CASSLDPNTEAFF. Here the CDR3 DNA reads TGTGCCAGCAGCTTAGATCCGAACACTGAAGCTTTCTTT.

The rearrangement joins TRBV6-5 to TRBJ2-1; 7 nucleotides match TRBD2. There are 15 residues in the CDR3. Unmatched junction bases numbered 8, after V lost 5 bases and J lost 4 bases. Germline CDR1 reads MNHEY; CDR2 reads SVGAGI. The CDR3, as DNA: TGTGCCAGCAGTAACGGTCCCGGGGGGTACAATGAGCAGTTCTTC. It codes for CASSNGPGGYNEQFF.

The chain has TRBV28 and TRBJ1-6; D is uncertain. The CDR3 runs 15 residues. V shed 7 bases and J shed 4 bases, with 14 bases lying between them. Per the germline V gene, CDR1 is MDHEN and CDR2 is SYDVKM. CDR3 in DNA: TGTGCCAGCACCACAGCCCCGACTTATAATTCACCCCTCCACTTT. Its translation is CASTTAPTYNSPLHF. The full variable domain, with the rest looked up from reference TRBV28 and TRBJ1-6, is DVKVTQSSRYLVKRTGEKVFLECVQDMDHENMFWYRQDPGLGLRLIYFSYDVKMKEKGDIPEGYSVSREKKERFSLILESASTNQTSMYLCASTTAPTYNSPLHFGNGTRLTVT.

The gene calls are TRBV6-5 and TRBJ1-6, with D maybe TRBD1 (5 bases). The CDR3 has 13 residues. V was pared by 6 bases and J by 9 bases, with 12 bases between. From germline, CDR1 is MNHEY and CDR2 SVGAGI. DNA for the CDR3: TGTGCCAGCAGCCCCGGGACCTTTTCACCCCTCCACTTT. It specifies CASSPGTFSPLHF.

The sample holds one count of this clone. CDR3 DNA: TGCGCCAGCAGCCAAGCCACGACAGGGGCTCCGAGCACAGATACGCAGTATTTT. Translated: CASSQATTGAPSTDTQYF. The chain combines TRBV4-3 with TRBJ2-3; 8 bases are a match to TRBD1. Germline CDR1 is LGHNA and CDR2 is YSLEER. The CDR3 sequence is 18 residues long. V trimming: 1 base; J trimming: 0 bases; junction bases outside the gene matches: 9.

The CDR3 protein is CASSQESRGYEQYF. CDR3 nucleotides: TGCGCCAGCAGCCAAGAGTCGCGCGGGTACGAGCAGTACTTC. V is TRBV4-3 and J is TRBJ2-7; TRBD2 might be the D (5 bases). Trimming shortened V by 0 bases and J by 4 bases, and 10 bases separated the two germline ends. The CDR3 runs to 14 residues. In germline, CDR1 is LGHNA, CDR2 YSLEER.

The chain is built from TRBV6-5 and TRBJ2-2; tentative D call: TRBD1 (6 bases). Trimming stripped 6 bases from V and 9 bases from J, with 11 bases between. CDR1 MNHEY and CDR2 SVGAGI come from the germline V gene. The CDR3 length is 12 residues. As DNA, the CDR3 is TGTGCCAGCAGCACAGGGATAAGGGAGCTGTTTTTT. Translated: CASSTGIRELFF.

Here the CDR3 reads CASSQESGSLAKNIQYF. The CDR3, as DNA: TGCGCCAGCAGCCAAGAGAGCGGAAGTCTAGCCAAAAACATTCAGTACTTC. The chain employs TRBV4-1 and TRBJ2-4; a possible D gene is TRBD2 (5 bases). This CDR3 has 17 amino acids. The ends were cut back, 0 bases at V and 0 bases at J, with 12 bases in the middle. CDR1 MGHRA and CDR2 YSYEKL come from the germline V gene.

This clone came up once. The V and J genes are TRBV29-1 and TRBJ1-5; D is unresolved. Germline V gene sequence: CDR1 SQVTM, CDR2 ANQGSEA. CDR3 size: 14 residues. Trimming pared 5 bases from V and 2 bases from J, leaving 13 bases between. The CDR3 region has the DNA TGCAGCGTTATTCCCTATGGAGGCAATCAGCCCCAGCATTTT. Encoded protein: CSVIPYGGNQPQHF.

This chain joins TRBV4-3 and TRBJ2-7; D is possibly TRBD2 (6 bases). The CDR3 is 16 amino acids. Germline V lookup: CDR1 LGHNA, CDR2 YSLEER. Trimming stripped 0 bases from V and 0 bases from J, with 12 bases between. CDR3 region: CASSQEHSGFSYEQYF. Here the CDR3 DNA reads TGCGCCAGCAGCCAAGAGCACAGCGGGTTCTCCTACGAGCAGTACTTC.